These 10 T cell receptor beta chains were all obtained from the same sample, sequenced in a study of blood T cell repertoires in COVID-19. Some clones are missing from TCRdb's copy, which holds only in-frame ones; the method was immunoSEQ multiplex PCR. The sample records about 97,000 clones, about 90% being singletons. What was sequenced was peripheral blood. These receptors were taken from a man aged 18 to 30 with acute or convalescent COVID-19.

The chain is built from TRBV4-1 and TRBJ2-7, with D unclear. The CDR3 has 14 residues. The V end lost 0 bases, the J end lost 5 bases, and 11 bases lay between the germline ends. CDR1 is MGHRA, CDR2 YSYEKL, per germline. CDR3 bases: TGCGCCAGCAGCCAAGATCAAACAGATAACGAGCAGTACTTC. This gives the protein CASSQDQTDNEQYF.

The chain has TRBV6-6 and TRBJ1-6; D is unresolved. From germline, CDR1 is MNHNY and CDR2 SVGAGI (reference sequence). Trimming shortened V by 1 base and J by 15 bases, and 4 bases separated the two germline ends. The CDR3 totals 10 residues. CDR3 sequence (DNA): TGTGCCAGCAGTTACTTACTCCTCCACTTT. This gives the protein CASSYLLLHF.

The genes are TRBV9 and TRBJ1-3; D perhaps matches TRBD1 (5 bases). V lost 0 bases to trimming and J lost 2 bases, with 9 bases between them. The CDR3 is made up of 15 amino acids. Looked up from germline, CDR1 is SGDLS and CDR2 is YYNGEE. Written as DNA, the CDR3 is TGTGCCAGCAGCGTAGCGGGCAGGGCTGGAAACACCATATATTTT. Encoded protein: CASSVAGRAGNTIYF.

The chain employs TRBV5-1 and TRBJ1-6, with TRBD1 identical over 7 bases. The junction had 1 base not matched to a gene; V was cut back by 2 bases and J by 5 bases. The CDR3 sequence is 14 residues long. The germline V gene has CDR1 SGHRS and CDR2 YFSETQ. This CDR3 reads CASSFGTDNSPLHF. Written as DNA, the CDR3 is TGCGCCAGCAGCTTCGGGACAGATAATTCACCCCTCCACTTT.

V gene TRBV18 combines with J gene TRBJ2-1; 7 nucleotides align to TRBD1. From germline, CDR1 is KGHSH and CDR2 LQKENI. The junction had 7 bases not matched to a gene; V was cut back by 1 base and J by 4 bases. The CDR3 runs 16 residues. The CDR3 is CASSPLYGTDYNEQFF. CDR3 DNA sequence: TGTGCCAGCTCACCACTTTACGGGACAGATTACAATGAGCAGTTCTTC. Based on the CDR3 plus reference TRBV18 and TRBJ2-1, the full variable domain is NAGVMQNPRHLVRRRGQEARLRCSPMKGHSHVYWYRQLPEEGLKFMVYLQKENIIDESGMPKERFSAEFPKEGPSILRIQQVVRGDSAAYFCASSPLYGTDYNEQFFGPGTRLTVL.

The rearrangement links TRBV24-1 to TRBJ2-1; 7 bases agree with TRBD1. Germline V gene sequence: CDR1 KGHDR, CDR2 SFDVKD. J gave up 6 bases and V 5 bases, and 6 bases lay outside the gene matches. This CDR3 has 14 amino acids. CDR3 region: CATSGQGHSNEQFF. Here the CDR3 DNA reads TGTGCCACCAGTGGACAGGGTCATTCCAATGAGCAGTTCTTC.

The chain recombines TRBV19 with TRBJ1-2; 8 nucleotides line up with TRBD1. Germline CDR1 LNHDA, CDR2 SQIVND (reference sequence). This CDR3 has 15 residues. Trimming at V came to 4 bases and at J to 7 bases, leaving 11 bases not matched to a gene. Written as DNA, the CDR3 is TGTGCCAGTAGTACTACAGGGGGAGCGGTTGGTGGCTACACCTTC. This encodes CASSTTGGAVGGYTF.

This chain connects TRBV25-1 to TRBJ2-7, with a tentative D call TRBD1 (6 bases). This CDR3 comprises 15 residues. V was clipped by 5 bases and J by 3 bases, with 17 bases between them. Germline values: CDR1 MGHDK, CDR2 SYGVNS. CDR3 coding DNA: TGTGCCAGCAGTCCACAGGGAATGTCAGGCTACGAGCAGTACTTC. Its protein is CASSPQGMSGYEQYF.

The V call is TRBV9, the J call TRBJ2-4, with D perhaps TRBD1 (6 bases). CDR1 is SGDLS, CDR2 YYNGEE, per germline. This CDR3 contains 14 residues. Trimming cost V 0 bases and J 7 bases, with 11 bases left between them. CDR3 nucleotides: TGTGCCAGCAGCGTAGGATTGGACAGCAACATTCAGTACTTC. Protein product: CASSVGLDSNIQYF.

The chain combines TRBV4-1 with TRBJ2-1, with D possibly TRBD1 on 5 matching bases. The germline gives CDR1 MGHRA, CDR2 YSYEKL. This CDR3 region has 15 residues. V was cut by 0 bases and J by 6 bases, with 12 bases left in between. CDR3 DNA: TGCGCCAGCAGCCAAGAAGGGGTTTCAATCAATGAGCAGTTCTTC. It encodes CASSQEGVSINEQFF.